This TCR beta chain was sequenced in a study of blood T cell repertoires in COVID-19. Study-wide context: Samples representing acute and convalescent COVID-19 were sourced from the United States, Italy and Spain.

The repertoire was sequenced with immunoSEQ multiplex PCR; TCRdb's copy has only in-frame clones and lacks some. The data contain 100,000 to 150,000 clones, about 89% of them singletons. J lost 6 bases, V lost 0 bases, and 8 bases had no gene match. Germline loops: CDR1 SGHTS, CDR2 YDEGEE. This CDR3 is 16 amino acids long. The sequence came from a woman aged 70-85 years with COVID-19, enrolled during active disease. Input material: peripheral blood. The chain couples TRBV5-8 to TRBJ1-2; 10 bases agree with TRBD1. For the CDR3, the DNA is TGTGCCAGCAGCTTGGTGGAGACAGGGGGCTTCGATGGCTACACCTTC. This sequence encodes CASSLVETGGFDGYTF.